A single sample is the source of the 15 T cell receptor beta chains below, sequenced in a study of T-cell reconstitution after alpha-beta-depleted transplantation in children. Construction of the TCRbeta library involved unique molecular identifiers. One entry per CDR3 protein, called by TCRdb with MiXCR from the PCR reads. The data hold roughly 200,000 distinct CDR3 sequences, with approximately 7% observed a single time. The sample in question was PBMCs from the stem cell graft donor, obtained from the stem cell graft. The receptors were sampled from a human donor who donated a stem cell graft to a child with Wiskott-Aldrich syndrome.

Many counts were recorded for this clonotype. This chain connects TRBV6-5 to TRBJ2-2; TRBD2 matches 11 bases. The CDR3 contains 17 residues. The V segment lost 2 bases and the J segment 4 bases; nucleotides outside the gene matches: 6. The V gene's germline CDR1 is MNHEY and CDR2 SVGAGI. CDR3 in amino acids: CASSYPSGGTITGELFF. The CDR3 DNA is TGTGCCAGCAGTTACCCTAGCGGGGGGACGATCACCGGGGAGCTGTTTTTT.

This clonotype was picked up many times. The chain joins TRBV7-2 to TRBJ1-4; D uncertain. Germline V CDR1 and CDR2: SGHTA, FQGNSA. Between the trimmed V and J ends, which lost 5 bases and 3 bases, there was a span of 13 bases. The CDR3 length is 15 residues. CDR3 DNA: TGTGCCAGCAGCAATCAGCAACGGGCTAATGAAAAACTGTTTTTT. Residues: CASSNQQRANEKLFF.

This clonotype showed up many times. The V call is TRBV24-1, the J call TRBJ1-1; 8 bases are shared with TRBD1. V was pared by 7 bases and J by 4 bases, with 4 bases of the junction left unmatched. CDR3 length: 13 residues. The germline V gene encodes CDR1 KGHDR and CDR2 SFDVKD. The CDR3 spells CATRTGGSTEAFF. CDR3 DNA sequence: TGTGCCACCAGAACAGGGGGGAGCACTGAAGCTTTCTTT.

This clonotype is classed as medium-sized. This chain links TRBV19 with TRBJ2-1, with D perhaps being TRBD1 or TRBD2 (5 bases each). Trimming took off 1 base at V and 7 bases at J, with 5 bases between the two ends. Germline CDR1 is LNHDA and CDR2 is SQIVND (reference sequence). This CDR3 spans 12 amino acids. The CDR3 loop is CASSIGGNEQFF. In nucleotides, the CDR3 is TGTGCCAGTAGTATAGGGGGGAATGAGCAGTTCTTC.

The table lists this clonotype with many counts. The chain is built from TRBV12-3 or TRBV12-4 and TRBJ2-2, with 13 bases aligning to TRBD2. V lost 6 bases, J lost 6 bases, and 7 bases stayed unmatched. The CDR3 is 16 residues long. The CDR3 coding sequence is TGTGCCAGCAGGGCCCCGGGACTAGCGGGATCCGGGGAGCTGTTTTTT. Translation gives CASRAPGLAGSGELFF.

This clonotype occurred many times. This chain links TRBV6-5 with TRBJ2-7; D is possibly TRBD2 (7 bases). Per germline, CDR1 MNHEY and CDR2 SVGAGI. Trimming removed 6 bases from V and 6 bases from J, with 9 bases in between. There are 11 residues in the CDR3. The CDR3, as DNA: TGTGCCAGCAGAAGGGGGGGCGAGCAGTACTTC. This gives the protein CASRRGGEQYF.

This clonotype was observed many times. The CDR3 is CASSSDLVNSPLHF. The CDR3 nucleotides read TGTGCCAGCTCCTCAGACCTAGTAAATTCACCCCTCCACTTT. The V and J genes are TRBV25-1 and TRBJ1-6; the D is unclear. V gave up 8 bases and J gave up 7 bases, with 15 bases separating them. Germline loops: CDR1 MGHDK, CDR2 SYGVNS. The CDR3 is 14 residues long.

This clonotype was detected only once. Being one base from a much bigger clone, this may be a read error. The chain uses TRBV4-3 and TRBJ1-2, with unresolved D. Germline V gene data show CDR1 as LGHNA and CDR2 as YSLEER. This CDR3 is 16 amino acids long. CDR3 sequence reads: CASSQDRAGTFRGYIF. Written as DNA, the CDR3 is TGCGCCAGCAGCCAAGATCGTGCGGGCACCTTCCGTGGCTACATCTTC.

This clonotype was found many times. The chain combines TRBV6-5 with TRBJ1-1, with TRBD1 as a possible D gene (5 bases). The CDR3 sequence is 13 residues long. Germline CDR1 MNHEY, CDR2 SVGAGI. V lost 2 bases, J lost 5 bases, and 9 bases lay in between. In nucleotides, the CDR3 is TGTGCCAGCAGTTACAGGGGCCGAACTGAAGCTTTCTTT. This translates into CASSYRGRTEAFF.

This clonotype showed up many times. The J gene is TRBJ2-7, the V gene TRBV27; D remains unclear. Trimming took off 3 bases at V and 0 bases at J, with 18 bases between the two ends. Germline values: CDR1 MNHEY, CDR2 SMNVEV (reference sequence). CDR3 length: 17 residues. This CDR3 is CASSFQPIQKTSYEQYF. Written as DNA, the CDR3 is TGTGCCAGCAGTTTCCAACCGATACAGAAGACCTCCTACGAGCAGTACTTC.

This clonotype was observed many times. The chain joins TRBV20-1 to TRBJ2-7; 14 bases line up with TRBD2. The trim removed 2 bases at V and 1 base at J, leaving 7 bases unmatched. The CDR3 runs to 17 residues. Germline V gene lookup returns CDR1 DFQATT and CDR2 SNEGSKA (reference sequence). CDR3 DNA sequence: TGCAGTGCTAGAAGGACTAGCGGGAGGAGCCATTCCTACGAGCAGTACTTC. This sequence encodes CSARRTSGRSHSYEQYF.

CDR3: CASSAPTSSYEQYF. The CDR3 DNA follows: TGTGCCAGCAGCGCCCCCACAAGCTCCTACGAGCAGTACTTC. The chain uses TRBV9 and TRBJ2-7, with no clear D. V was shortened by 3 bases and J by 0 bases, with 10 bases between the two germline ends. The CDR3 length is 14 residues. Looked up from germline, CDR1 is SGDLS and CDR2 is YYNGEE. Full variable domain (rest looked up from reference TRBV9 and TRBJ2-7): DSGVTQTPKHLITATGQRVTLRCSPRSGDLSVYWYQQSLDQGLQFLIQYYNGEERAKGNILERFSAQQFPDLHSELNLSSLELGDSALYFCASSAPTSSYEQYFGPGTRLTVT.

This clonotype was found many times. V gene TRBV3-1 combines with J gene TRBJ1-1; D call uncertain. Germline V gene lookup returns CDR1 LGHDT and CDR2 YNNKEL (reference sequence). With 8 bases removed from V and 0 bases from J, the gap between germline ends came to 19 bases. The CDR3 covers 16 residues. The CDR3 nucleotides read TGTGCCAGCGCCCGAATAGAGCGAGGAATGAACACTGAAGCTTTCTTT. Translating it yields CASARIERGMNTEAFF.

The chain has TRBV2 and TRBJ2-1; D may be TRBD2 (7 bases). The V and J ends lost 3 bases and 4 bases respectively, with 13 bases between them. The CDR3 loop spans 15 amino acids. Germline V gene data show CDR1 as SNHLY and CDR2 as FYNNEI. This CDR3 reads CASSEGGGPYNEQFF. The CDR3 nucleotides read TGTGCCAGCAGTGAGGGAGGGGGGCCATACAATGAGCAGTTCTTC.

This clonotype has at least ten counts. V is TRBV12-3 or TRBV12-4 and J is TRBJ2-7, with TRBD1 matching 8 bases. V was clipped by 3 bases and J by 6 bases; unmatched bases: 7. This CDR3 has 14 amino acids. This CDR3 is CASSLIQGAGEQYF. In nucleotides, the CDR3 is TGTGCCAGCAGTTTGATCCAGGGGGCGGGCGAGCAGTACTTC.